The text below deals with one T cell receptor (beta chain). These data are taken from a study of blood T cell repertoires in COVID-19. Study details: COVID-19 samples, acute and convalescent, were from the United States, Italy and Spain. Nucleic acid was either cDNA or gDNA, and it came from T cells, B-cell-depleted T cells, or PBMCs.

Under the authors' procedure: Cell counts per sample came from amplifying reference gene primers. The assay was immunoSEQ multiplex PCR, and TCRdb's table has in-frame clones only and misses some. The DNA gave D and trimming, while V, J and clone size come from that table. The table has approximately 200,000 clones, 88% seen once. This CDR3 has 13 amino acids. V was clipped by 0 bases and J by 4 bases, with 7 bases between them. The V gene's germline CDR1 is MNHEY and CDR2 SMNVEV (reference sequence). This receptor was taken from a woman aged 25 to 39 with acute or convalescent COVID-19. This chain links TRBV27 with TRBJ2-7; D ambiguous. What was sequenced was peripheral blood. The CDR3 reads CASSLSKEYEQYF. DNA for the CDR3: TGTGCCAGCAGTTTATCGAAGGAGTACGAGCAGTACTTC.